This TCR beta chain was recorded in a study of blood T cell repertoires in COVID-19. Authors' analysis steps: Reference gene primer amplification gave estimated nucleated cell counts. Sequenced by immunoSEQ multiplex PCR; TCRdb stores in-frame clones only, minus some. That table is the source of V, J and clone size, and D and trimming were worked out from the DNA. The data show 35,000 to 40,000 clones, over 65% seen once. Germline loops: CDR1 SGHTA, CDR2 FQGNSA. There are 15 residues in the CDR3. V was trimmed by 1 base and J by 1 base, leaving 8 bases between them. The sample comprised peripheral blood. The sequence derives from a man over 45 with active or convalescent COVID-19. The V call is TRBV7-2, the J call TRBJ1-3; no clear D gene. This CDR3 is CASSLVQQSGNTIYF. The CDR3 bases are TGTGCCAGCAGCTTAGTTCAACAGTCTGGAAACACCATATATTTT. The entire variable domain, with the rest obtained from reference TRBV7-2 and TRBJ1-3, is as follows: GAGVSQSPSNKVTEKGKDVELRCDPISGHTALYWYRQSLGQGLEFLIYFQGNSAPDKSGLPSDRFSAERTGGSVSTLTIQRTQQEDSAVYLCASSLVQQSGNTIYFGEGSWLTVV.